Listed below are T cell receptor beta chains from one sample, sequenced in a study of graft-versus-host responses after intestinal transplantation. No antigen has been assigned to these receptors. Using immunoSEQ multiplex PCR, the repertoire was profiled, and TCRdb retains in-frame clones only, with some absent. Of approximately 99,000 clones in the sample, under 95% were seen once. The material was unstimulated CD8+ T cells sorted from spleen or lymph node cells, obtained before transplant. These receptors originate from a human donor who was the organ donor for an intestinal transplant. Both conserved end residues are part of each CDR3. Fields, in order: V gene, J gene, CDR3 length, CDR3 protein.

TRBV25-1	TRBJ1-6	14	CAAGKWNQYSPLHF
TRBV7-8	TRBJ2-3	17	CASSLGPGQGISDTQYF
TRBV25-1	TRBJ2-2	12	CASSVVGQELFF
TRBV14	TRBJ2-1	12	CASSPHLNEQFF
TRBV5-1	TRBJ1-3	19	CASSLGTEWDFYSGNTIYF
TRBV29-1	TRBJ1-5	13	CSARQDSNQPQHF
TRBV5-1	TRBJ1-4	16	CASSGDSKPILEKLFF
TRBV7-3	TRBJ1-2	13	CASSYGTGDGYTF
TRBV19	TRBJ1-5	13	CATAQGSEQPQHF
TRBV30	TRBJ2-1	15	CAWSFSGGNYNEQFF
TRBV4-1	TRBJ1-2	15	CASSLGTGSLWGYTF
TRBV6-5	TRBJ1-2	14	CASSYYSQAPGYTF
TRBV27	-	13	CASSPNQVIEQYF
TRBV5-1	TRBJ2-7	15	CASSFGTDSSYEQYF
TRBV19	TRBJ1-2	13	CASAFQGNYGYTF
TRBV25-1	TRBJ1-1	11	CASSGGQEAFF
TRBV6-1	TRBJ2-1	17	CASSEATSGFFLYEQFF
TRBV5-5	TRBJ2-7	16	CASSLSSRRTSYEQYF
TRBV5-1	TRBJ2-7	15	CASSLGWAASYEQYF
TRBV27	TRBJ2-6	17	CASSLSVPGAGANVLTF
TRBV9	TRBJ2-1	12	CASSVGENEQFF
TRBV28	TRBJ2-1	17	CASSSHSGGWNYNEQFF
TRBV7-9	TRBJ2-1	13	CASSWTSYNEQFF
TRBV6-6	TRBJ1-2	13	CASSSGGGYGYTF
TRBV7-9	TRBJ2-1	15	CASSLGPGQGNEQFF
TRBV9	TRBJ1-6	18	CASSVGLFTSGLSSPLHF
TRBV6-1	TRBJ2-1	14	CASSEREVYNEQFF
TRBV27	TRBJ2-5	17	CASSFSRLSASQETQYF
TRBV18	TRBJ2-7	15	CASSPPDRGSYEQYF
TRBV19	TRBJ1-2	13	CASTPKRNYGYTF
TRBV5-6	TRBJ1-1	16	CASSYGTGGYPDKAFF
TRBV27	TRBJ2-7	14	CASSLGTGGHEQYF
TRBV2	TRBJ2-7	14	CASLRLDDSYEQYF
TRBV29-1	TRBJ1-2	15	CSVDAHRTGGVGYTF
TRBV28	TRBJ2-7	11	CASSPRYEQYF
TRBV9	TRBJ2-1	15	CASSPRGAGDNEQFF
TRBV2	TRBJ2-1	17	CASYYLAGDSSYNEQFF
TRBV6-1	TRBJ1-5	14	CASSERSSNQPQHF
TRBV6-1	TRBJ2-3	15	CASSEIDRSADTQYF
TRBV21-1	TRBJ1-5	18	CASSKRLDSTRRNQPQHF
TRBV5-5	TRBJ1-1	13	CASSLGEVTEAFF
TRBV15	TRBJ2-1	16	CATSIGRSGGYNEQFF
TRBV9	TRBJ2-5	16	CASSVVERGRRETQYF
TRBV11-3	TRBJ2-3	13	CASSVDRGYTQYF
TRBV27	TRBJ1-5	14	CASAPGSWNQPQHF
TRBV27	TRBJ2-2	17	CASSLSVGGVNTGELFF
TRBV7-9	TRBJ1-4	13	CASSLVHNEKLFF
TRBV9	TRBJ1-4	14	CASTPYRTFGKLFF
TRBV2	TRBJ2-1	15	CASSEGPGSYNEQFF
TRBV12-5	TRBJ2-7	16	CASGFGVGGRNYEQYF
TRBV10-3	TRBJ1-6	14	CAISEGGSNSPLHF
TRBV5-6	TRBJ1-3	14	CASSPGDSGNTIYF
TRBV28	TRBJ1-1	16	CASSFYRGWSNTEAFF
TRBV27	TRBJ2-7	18	CASRGRGSLLGPSYEQYF
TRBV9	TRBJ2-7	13	CASSSGRGYEQYF
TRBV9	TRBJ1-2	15	CASSAGQGGVNGYTF
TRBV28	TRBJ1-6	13	CASSRMRVSPLHF
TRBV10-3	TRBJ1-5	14	CAISETGGNQPQHF
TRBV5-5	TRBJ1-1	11	CASSLVVEAFF